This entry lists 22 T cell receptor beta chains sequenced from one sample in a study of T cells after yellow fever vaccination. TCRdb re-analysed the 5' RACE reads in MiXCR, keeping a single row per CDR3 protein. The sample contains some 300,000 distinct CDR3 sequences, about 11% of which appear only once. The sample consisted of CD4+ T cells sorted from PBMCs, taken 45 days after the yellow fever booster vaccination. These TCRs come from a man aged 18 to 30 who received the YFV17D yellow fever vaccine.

The CDR3 reads CASGPSYGYTF. CDR3 coding DNA: TGTGCCAGCGGACCGTCCTATGGCTACACCTTC. V usage is TRBV12-3 or TRBV12-4 and J usage is TRBJ1-2; D ambiguous. This CDR3 has 11 amino acids. V was shortened by 8 bases and J by 4 bases, with 8 bases between the two germline ends.

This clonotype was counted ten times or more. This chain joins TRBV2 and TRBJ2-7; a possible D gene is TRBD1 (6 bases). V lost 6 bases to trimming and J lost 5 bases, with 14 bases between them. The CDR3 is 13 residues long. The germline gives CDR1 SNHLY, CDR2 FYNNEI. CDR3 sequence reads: CASSLWGPHEQYV. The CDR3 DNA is TGTGCCAGCAGCCTGTGGGGGCCCCACGAGCAGTACGTC.

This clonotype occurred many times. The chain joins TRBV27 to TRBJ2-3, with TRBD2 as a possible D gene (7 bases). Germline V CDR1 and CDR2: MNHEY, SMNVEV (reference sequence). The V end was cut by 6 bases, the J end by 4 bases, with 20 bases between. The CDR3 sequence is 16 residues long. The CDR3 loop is CASSPFLGGGADTQYF. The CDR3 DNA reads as TGTGCCAGCAGCCCTTTTTTAGGGGGAGGGGCAGATACGCAGTATTTT.

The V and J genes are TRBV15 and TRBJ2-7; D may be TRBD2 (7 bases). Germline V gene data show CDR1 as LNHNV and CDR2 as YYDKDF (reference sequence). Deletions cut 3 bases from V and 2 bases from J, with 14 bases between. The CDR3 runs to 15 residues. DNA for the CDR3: TGTGCCACCAGCAGTCTCGTAGGGGGGGCCTACGAGCAGTACTTC. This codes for CATSSLVGGAYEQYF.

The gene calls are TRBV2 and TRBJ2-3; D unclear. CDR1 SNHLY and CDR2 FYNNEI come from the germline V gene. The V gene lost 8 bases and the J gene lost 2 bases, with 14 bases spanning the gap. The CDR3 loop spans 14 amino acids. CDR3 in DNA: TGTGCCAGCTGCGAGATCACCGACACAGATACGCAGTATTTT. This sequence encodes CASCEITDTDTQYF.

The CDR3 region is CASSQDLARAGDAGELFF. The CDR3 coding sequence is TGCGCCAGCAGCCAAGACCTTGCGCGGGCTGGGGACGCCGGGGAGCTGTTTTTT. This chain joins TRBV4-3 and TRBJ2-2; D assignment may be TRBD1 or TRBD2 (5 bases each). Germline loops: CDR1 LGHNA, CDR2 YSLEER. The CDR3 sequence is 18 residues long. Trimming left V 0 bases short and J 6 bases short, with 20 bases between.

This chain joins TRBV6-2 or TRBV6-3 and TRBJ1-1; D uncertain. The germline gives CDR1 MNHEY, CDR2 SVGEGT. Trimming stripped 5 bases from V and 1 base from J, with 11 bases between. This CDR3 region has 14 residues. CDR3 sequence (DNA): TGTGCCAGCAGTGACCCCCCAGGGAACACTGAAGCTTTCTTT. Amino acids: CASSDPPGNTEAFF.

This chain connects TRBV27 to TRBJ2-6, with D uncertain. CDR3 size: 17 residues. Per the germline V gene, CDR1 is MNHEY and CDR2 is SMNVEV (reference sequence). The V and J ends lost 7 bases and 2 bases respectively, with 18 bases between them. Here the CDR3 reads CASTERARLTGANVLTF. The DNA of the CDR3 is TGTGCCAGCACTGAAAGGGCCCGTTTAACTGGGGCCAACGTCCTGACTTTC. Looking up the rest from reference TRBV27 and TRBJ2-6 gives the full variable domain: EAQVTQNPRYLITVTGKKLTVTCSQNMNHEYMSWYRQDPGLGLRQIYYSMNVEVTDKGDVPEGYKVSRKEKRNFPLILESPSPNQTSLYFCASTERARLTGANVLTFGAGSRLTVL.

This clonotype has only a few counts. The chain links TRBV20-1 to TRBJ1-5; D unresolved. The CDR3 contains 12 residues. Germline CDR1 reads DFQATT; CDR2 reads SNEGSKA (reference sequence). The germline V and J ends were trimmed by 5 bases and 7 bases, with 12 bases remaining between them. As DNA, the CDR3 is TGCAGTGCTGCCCTGATTGACCAGCCCCAGCATTTT. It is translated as CSAALIDQPQHF.

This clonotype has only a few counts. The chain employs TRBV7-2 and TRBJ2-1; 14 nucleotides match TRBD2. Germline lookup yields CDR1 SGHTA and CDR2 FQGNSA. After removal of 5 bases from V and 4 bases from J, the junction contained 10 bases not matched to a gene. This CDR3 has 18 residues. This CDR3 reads CASSVSGTSGGFYNEQFF. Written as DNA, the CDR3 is TGTGCCAGCAGCGTCTCCGGGACTAGCGGGGGTTTTTACAATGAGCAGTTCTTC. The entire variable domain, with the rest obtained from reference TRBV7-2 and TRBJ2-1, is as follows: GAGVSQSPSNKVTEKGKDVELRCDPISGHTALYWYRQSLGQGLEFLIYFQGNSAPDKSGLPSDRFSAERTGGSVSTLTIQRTQQEDSAVYLCASSVSGTSGGFYNEQFFGPGTRLTVL.

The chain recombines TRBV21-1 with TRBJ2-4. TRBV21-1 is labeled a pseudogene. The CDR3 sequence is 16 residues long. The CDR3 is CASSKGTQGAKNIQYF. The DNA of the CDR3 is TGTGCCAGCAGCAAAGGGACCCAAGGGGCCAAAAACATTCAGTACTTC.

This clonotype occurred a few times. Here the CDR3 DNA reads TGTGCCAGCAGCCCCCGGGGCACACTTCGGGAGACCCAGTACTTC. Its protein product is CASSPRGTLRETQYF. The V gene is TRBV11-2, the J gene TRBJ2-5, with D possibly being TRBD1 or TRBD2 (5 bases each). Trimming took off 5 bases at V and 5 bases at J, with 18 bases between the two ends. The V gene's germline CDR1 is SGHAT and CDR2 FQNNGV. The CDR3 is 15 amino acids. The full variable domain, in which reference TRBV11-2 and TRBJ2-5 provide the parts outside the CDR3, is EAGVAQSPRYKIIEKRQSVAFWCNPISGHATLYWYQQILGQGPKLLIQFQNNGVVDDSQLPKDRFSAERLKGVDSTLKIQPAKLEDSAVYLCASSPRGTLRETQYFGPGTRLLVL.

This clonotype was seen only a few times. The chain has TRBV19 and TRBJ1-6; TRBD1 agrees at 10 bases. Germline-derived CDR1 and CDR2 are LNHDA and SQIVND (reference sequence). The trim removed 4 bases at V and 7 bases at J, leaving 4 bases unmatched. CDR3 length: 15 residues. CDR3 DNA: TGTGCCAGTAGTAGGGACAGGGGTTCCAATTCACCCCTCCACTTT. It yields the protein CASSRDRGSNSPLHF.

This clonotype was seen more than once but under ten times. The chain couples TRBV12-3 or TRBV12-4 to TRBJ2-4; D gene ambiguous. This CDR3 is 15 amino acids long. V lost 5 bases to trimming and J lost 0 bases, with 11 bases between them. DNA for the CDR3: TGTGCCAGCAGTCTTCTGGGGTTAGCCAAAAACATTCAGTACTTC. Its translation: CASSLLGLAKNIQYF.

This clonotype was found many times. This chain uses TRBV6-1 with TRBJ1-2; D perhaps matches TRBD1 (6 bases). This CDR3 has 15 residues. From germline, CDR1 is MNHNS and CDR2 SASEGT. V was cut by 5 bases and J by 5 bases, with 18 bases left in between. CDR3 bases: TGTGCCAGCAGTCCCGGGGGGCGGGGAAGGTATGGCTACACCTTC. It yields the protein CASSPGGRGRYGYTF.

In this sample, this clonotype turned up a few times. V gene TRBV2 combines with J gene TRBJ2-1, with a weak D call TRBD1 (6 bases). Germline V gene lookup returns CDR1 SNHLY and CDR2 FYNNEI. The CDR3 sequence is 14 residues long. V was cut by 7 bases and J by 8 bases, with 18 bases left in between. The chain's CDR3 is CASISDRTVDEQFF. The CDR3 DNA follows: TGTGCCAGCATCTCGGACCGGACAGTCGATGAGCAGTTCTTC.

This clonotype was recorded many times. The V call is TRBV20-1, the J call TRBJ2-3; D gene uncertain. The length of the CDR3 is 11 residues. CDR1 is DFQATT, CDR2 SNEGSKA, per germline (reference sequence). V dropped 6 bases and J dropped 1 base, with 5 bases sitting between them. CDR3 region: CSALGTDTQYF. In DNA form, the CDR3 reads TGCAGTGCCCTGGGCACAGATACGCAGTATTTT.

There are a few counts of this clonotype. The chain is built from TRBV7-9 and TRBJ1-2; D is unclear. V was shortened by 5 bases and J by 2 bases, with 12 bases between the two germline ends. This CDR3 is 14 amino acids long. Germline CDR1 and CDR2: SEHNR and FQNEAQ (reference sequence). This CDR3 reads CASSTNQQNYGYTF. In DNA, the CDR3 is TGTGCCAGCAGCACGAATCAGCAGAACTATGGCTACACCTTC.

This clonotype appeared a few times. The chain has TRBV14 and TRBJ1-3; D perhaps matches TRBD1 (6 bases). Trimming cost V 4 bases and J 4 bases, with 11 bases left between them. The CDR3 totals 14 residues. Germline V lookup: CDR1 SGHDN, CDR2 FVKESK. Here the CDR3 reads CASSLRTAGNTIYF. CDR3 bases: TGTGCCAGCAGCCTGCGGACAGCCGGAAACACCATATATTTT.

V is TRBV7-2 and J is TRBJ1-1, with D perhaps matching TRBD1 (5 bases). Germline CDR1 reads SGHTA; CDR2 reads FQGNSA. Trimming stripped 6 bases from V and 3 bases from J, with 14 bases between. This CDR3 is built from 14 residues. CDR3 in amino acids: CASRSPGLYTEAFF. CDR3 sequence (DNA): TGTGCCAGCAGGTCTCCGGGACTTTACACTGAAGCTTTCTTT.

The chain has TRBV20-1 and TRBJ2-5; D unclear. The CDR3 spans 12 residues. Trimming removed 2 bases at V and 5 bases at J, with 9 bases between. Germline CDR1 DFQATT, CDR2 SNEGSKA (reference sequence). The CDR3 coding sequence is TGCAGTGCTAGACCGCAGGCGGAGACCCAGTACTTC. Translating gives CSARPQAETQYF.

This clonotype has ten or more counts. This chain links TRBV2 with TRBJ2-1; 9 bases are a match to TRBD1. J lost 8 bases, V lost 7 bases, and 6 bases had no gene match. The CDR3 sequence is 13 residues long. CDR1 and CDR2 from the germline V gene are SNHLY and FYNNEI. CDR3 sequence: CASTPDRGDEQFF. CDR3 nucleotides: TGTGCCAGCACTCCGGACAGGGGAGATGAGCAGTTCTTC.